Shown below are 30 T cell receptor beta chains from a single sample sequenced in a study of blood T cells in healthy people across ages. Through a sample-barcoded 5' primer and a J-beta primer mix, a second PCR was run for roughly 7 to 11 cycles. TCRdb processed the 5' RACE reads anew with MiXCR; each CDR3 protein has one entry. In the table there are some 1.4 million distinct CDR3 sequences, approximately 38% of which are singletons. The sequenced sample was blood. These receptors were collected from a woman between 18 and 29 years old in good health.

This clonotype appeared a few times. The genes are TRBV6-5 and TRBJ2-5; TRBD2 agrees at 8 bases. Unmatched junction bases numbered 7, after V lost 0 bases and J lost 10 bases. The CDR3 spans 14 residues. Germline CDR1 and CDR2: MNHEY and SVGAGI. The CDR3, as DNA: TGTGCCAGCAGTTACTCGAGACTAGCGCAGATCCAGTACTTC. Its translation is CASSYSRLAQIQYF.

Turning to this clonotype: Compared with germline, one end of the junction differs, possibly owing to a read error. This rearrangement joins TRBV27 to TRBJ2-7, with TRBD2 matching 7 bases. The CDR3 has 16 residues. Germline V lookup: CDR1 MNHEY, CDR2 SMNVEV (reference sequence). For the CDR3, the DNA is TGTTCCAGCAGCTTTCGCGCGGGAGCTGGTACCTACGAGCAGTACTTC. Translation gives CSSSFRAGAGTYEQYF.

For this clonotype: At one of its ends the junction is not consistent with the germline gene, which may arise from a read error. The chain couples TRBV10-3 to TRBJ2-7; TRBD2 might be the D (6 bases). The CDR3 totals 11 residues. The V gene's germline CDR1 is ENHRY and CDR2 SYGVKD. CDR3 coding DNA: TGTGCCACCAGTGGGGGGAATGAGCAGTACTTC. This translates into CATSGGNEQYF.

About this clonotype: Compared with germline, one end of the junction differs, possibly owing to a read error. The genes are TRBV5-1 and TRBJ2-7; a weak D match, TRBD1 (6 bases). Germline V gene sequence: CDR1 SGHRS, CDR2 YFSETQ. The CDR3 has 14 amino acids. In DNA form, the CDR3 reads TGCGCCAACAGCTTGAGCCAGGGGCGGTACGAGCAGTACTTC. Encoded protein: CANSLSQGRYEQYF.

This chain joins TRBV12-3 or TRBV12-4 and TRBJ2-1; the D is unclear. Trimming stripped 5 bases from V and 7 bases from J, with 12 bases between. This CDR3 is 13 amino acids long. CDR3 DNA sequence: TGTGCCAGCAGTAACCTCGGAGTTAATGAGCAGTTCTTC. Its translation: CASSNLGVNEQFF.

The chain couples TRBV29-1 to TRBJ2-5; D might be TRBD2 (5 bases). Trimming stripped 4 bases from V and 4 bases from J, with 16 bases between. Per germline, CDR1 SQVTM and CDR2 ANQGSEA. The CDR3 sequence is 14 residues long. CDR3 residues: CSVAGSSSGETQYF. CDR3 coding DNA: TGCAGCGTTGCCGGCTCTAGCTCGGGAGAGACCCAGTACTTC.

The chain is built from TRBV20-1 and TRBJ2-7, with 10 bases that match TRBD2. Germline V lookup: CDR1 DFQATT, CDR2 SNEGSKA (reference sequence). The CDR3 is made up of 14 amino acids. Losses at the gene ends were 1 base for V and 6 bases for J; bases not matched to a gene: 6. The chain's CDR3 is CSARASGSISEQYF. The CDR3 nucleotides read TGCAGTGCTAGAGCTAGCGGGAGTATCAGCGAGCAGTACTTC.

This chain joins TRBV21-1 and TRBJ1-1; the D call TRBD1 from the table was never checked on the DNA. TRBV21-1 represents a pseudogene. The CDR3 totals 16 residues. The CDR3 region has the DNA TGTGCCAGCAGCTCCAAGGGGGGGGGAATGAACACTGAAGCTTTCTTT. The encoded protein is CASSSKGGGMNTEAFF.

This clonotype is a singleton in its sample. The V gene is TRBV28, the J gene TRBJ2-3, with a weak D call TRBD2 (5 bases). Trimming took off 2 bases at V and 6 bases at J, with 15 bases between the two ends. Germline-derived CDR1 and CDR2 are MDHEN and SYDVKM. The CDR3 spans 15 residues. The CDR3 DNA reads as TGTGCCAGCAGTTTACCCGCGAGGGTCGCCGATACGCAGTATTTT. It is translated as CASSLPARVADTQYF.

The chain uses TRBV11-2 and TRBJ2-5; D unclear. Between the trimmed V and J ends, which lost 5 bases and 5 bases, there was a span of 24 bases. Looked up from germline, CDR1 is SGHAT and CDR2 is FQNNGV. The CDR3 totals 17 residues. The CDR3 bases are TGTGCCAGCAGCCCTGTTCGTTCTGGAAACCCGAAGGAGACCCAGTACTTC. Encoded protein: CASSPVRSGNPKETQYF.

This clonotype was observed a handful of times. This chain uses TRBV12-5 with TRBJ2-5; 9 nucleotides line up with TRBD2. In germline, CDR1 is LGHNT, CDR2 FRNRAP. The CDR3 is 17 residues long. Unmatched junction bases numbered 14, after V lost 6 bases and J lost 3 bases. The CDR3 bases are TGTGCTAGTGGCCCGAACAGGGCGGGAGGGTACAAAGAGACCCAGTACTTC. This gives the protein CASGPNRAGGYKETQYF.

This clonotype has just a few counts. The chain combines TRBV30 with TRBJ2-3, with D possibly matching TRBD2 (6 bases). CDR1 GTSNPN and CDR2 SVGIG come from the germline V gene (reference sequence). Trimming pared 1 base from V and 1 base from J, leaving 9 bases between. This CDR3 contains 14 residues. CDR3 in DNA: TGTGCCTGGAGTGCGGAGGGTCGCACAGATACGCAGTATTTT. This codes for CAWSAEGRTDTQYF.

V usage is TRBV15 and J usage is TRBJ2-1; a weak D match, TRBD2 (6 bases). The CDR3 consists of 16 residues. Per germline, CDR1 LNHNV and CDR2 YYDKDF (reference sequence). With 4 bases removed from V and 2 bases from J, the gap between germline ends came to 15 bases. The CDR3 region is CATSILGGVTYNEQFF. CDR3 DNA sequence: TGTGCCACCAGCATCCTCGGAGGGGTGACCTACAATGAGCAGTTCTTC.

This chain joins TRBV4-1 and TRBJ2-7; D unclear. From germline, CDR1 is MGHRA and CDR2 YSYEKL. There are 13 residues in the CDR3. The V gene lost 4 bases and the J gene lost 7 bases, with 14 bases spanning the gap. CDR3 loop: CASSPPTLPEQYF. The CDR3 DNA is TGCGCCAGCAGCCCCCCGACTTTGCCTGAGCAGTACTTC.

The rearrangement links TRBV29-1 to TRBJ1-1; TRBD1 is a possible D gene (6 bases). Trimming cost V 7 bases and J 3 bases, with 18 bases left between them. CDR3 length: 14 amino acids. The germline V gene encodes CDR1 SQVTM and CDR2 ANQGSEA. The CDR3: CSEKQGFGDTEAFF. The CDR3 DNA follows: TGCAGCGAAAAACAGGGTTTTGGGGACACTGAAGCTTTCTTT.

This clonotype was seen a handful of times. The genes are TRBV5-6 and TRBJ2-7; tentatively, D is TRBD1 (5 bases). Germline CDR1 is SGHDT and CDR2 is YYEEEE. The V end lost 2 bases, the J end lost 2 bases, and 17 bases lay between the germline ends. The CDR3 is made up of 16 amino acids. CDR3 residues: CASSLRQGSGAYEQYF. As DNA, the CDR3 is TGTGCCAGCAGCTTACGCCAGGGAAGTGGCGCCTACGAGCAGTACTTC.

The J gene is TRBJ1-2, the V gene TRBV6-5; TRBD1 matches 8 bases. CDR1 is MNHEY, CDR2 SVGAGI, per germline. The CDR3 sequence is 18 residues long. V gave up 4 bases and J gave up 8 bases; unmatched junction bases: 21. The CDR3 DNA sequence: TGTGCCAGCAGTTCCCGAAGACAGGGGTATTCCGCTCCGTCCGGCTACACCTTC. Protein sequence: CASSSRRQGYSAPSGYTF.

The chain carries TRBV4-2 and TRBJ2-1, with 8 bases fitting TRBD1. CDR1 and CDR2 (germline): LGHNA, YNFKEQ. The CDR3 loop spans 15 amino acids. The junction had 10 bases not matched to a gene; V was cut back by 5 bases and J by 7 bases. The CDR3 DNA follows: TGTGCCAGCAGCTTGAGTCAGACAGGGGAGAATGAGCAGTTCTTC. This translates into CASSLSQTGENEQFF.

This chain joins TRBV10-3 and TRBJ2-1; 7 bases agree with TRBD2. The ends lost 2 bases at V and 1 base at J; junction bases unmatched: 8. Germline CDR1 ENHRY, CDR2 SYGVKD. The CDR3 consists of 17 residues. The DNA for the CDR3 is TGTGCCATCAGTGAGCGGACTAGTGGGTTATCCTACAATGAGCAGTTCTTC. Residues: CAISERTSGLSYNEQFF.

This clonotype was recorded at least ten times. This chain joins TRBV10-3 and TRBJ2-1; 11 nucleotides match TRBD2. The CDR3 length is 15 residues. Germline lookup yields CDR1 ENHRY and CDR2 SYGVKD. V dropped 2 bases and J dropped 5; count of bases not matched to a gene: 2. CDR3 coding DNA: TGTGCCATCAGTGAGACTAGCGGGAGTAACAATGAGCAGTTCTTC. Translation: CAISETSGSNNEQFF.

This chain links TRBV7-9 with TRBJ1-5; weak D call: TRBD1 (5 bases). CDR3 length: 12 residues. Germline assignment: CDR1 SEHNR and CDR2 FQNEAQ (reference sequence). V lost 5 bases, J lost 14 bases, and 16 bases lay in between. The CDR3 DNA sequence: TGTGCCAGCAGCGCCGGGGGTACTGAGGAGCATTTT. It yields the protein CASSAGGTEEHF. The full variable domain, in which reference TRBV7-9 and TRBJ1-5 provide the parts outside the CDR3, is DTGVSQNPRHKITKRGQNVTFRCDPISEHNRLYWYRQTLGQGPEFLTYFQNEAQLEKSRLLSDRFSAERPKGSFSTLEIQRTEQGDSAMYLCASSAGGTEEHFGDGTRLSIL.

CDR3 in amino acids: CSATGGAPHENTGELFF. In DNA form, the CDR3 reads TGCAGTGCCACAGGGGGCGCCCCGCATGAGAACACCGGGGAGCTGTTTTTT. The rearrangement uses TRBV20-1 and TRBJ2-2; TRBD1 aligns across 9 bases. The CDR3 consists of 17 residues. The J segment lost 1 base and the V segment lost 6 bases, leaving 12 bases of the junction unmatched. Germline-derived CDR1 and CDR2 are DFQATT and SNEGSKA (reference sequence).

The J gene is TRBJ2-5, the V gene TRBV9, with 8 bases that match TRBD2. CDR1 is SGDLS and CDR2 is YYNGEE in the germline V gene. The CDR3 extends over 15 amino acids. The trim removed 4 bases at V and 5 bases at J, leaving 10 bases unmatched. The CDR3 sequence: CASSWGRAGEETQYF. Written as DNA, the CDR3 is TGTGCCAGCAGCTGGGGACGAGCGGGAGAGGAGACCCAGTACTTC.

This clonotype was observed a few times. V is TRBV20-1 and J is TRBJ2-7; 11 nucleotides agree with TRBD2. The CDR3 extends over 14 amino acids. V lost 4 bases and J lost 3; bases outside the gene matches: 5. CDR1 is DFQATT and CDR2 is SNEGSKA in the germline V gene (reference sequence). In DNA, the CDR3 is TGCAGTGCTACCTCCCTAGCGGGAGGCTACGAGCAGTACTTC. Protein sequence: CSATSLAGGYEQYF.

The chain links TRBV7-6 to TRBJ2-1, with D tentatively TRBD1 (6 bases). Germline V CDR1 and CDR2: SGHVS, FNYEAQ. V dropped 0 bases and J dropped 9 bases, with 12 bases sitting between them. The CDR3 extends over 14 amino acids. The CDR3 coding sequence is TGTGCCAGCAGCTTAGCGGACAGTTCGAGTGAGCAGTTCTTC. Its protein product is CASSLADSSSEQFF.

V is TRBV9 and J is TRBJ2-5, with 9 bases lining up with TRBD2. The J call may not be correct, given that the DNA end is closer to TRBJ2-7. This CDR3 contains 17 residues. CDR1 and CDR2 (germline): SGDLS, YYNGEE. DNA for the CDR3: TGTGCCAGCAGCGACCTAACTAGCGGGTCCCCCTCCTACGAGCAGTACTTC. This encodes CASSDLTSGSPSYEQYF.

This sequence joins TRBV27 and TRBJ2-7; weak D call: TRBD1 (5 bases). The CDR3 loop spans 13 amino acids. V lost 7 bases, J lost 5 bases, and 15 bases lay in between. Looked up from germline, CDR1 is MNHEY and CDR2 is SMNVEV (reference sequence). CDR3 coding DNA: TGTGCCAGCACGCCTCAGGGTGCCCACGAGCAGTACTTC. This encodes CASTPQGAHEQYF.

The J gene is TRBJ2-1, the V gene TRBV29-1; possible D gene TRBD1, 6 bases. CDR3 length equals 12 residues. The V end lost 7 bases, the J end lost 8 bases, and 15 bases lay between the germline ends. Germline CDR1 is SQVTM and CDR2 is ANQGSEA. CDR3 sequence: CSGSGDRYEQFF. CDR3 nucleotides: TGCAGCGGCTCAGGGGACCGGTATGAGCAGTTCTTC.

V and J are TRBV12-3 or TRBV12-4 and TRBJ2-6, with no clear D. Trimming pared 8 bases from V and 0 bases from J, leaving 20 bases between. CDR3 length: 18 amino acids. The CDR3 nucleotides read TGTGCCAGCTCCTCCCCGTCCCGTGCTGCCTCTGGGGCCAACGTCCTGACTTTC. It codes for CASSSPSRAASGANVLTF.

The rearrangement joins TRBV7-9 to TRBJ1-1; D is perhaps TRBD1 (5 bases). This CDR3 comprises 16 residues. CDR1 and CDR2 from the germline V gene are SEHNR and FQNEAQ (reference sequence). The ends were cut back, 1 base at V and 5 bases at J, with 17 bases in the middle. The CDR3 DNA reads TGTGCCAGCAGCTTAGTAAAAGGGGCGATGGGGACTGAAGCTTTCTTT. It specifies CASSLVKGAMGTEAFF.